The rows below give T cell receptor beta chains drawn from one sample of a study of blood T cell repertoires in COVID-19. The method was immunoSEQ multiplex PCR; TCRdb's version includes in-frame clones alone and lacks a portion of them. This table holds 120,000 or so clones, roughly 91% found once. Sequences were obtained from peripheral blood. Receptor source: a human donor in a cohort sampled during active COVID-19. Each CDR3 is given with its conserved first and last residue. A D gene is named only where the DNA matches it firmly. A clone size is listed for some rows: how often the clone was seen (once, few, many), or a class if it is expanded.

J	size	V	D	DNA	CDR3
TRBJ1-5	.	TRBV6-5	TRBD1	TGTGCCAGCGCCTTCCCAGGGGGGAGCAATCAGCCCCAGCATTTT	CASAFPGGSNQPQHF
TRBJ2-1	.	TRBV5-1	.	TGCGCCAGCAGGGCGGGGCTGTCTGGCAATGAGCAGTTCTTC	CASRAGLSGNEQFF
TRBJ2-2	.	TRBV25-1	.	TGTGCCAGCAGTGATCCTGGACAGATCTCCGGGGAGCTGTTTTTT	CASSDPGQISGELFF
TRBJ1-2	.	TRBV9	.	TGTGCCAGCAGCACCCAGAGAGGGCACGGCTACACCTTC	CASSTQRGHGYTF
TRBJ2-7	.	TRBV27	.	TGTGCCAGCAGTTTCGGGGAGGTCCCCCCCTACGAGCAGTACTTC	CASSFGEVPPYEQYF
TRBJ1-5	.	TRBV19	TRBD1	TGTGCCAGTAGTATAAACGGTCAGGGGGCTGGGCAGCCCCAGCATTTT	CASSINGQGAGQPQHF
TRBJ2-1	few	TRBV29-1	TRBD2	TGCAGCGTTGCGGGACTAGATTCGTACGTTCAGTTCTTC	CSVAGLDSYVQFF
TRBJ1-3	.	TRBV18	.	TGTGCCAGCTCACCAGCGGGGAGGGTTGGAAACACCATATATTTT	CASSPAGRVGNTIYF
TRBJ2-7	.	TRBV25-1	TRBD1	TGTGCCAGCAGTGAATCTCAGGGGGTTAAAGCGTACGAGCAGTACTTC	CASSESQGVKAYEQYF
TRBJ2-7	.	TRBV3-1/TRBV3-2	TRBD2	TGTGCCAGCAGCCAAGAATTTGGCGGGAGGCCCGACGAGCAGTACTTC	CASSQEFGGRPDEQYF
TRBJ2-3	.	TRBV28	TRBD1	TGTGCCAGCAGTCCGGGCCGCTATATCGCAGGGGGCGCGTATACCACAGATACGCAGTATTTT	CASSPGRYIAGGAYTTDTQYF
TRBJ1-5	.	TRBV19	.	TGTGCCAGTAGTATCGGGGGACAGCCCCAGCATTTT	CASSIGGQPQHF
TRBJ2-7	once	TRBV5-6	TRBD1	TGTGCCAGCAGCTTGGCAGGGGGATCCGAGCAGTACTTC	CASSLAGGSEQYF
TRBJ2-7	.	TRBV7-2	.	TGTGCCAGCAGCCCTACTCGGCAGGGAACCTACGAGCAGTACTTC	CASSPTRQGTYEQYF
TRBJ2-1	.	TRBV5-1	.	TGCGCCAGCAGCTTGGGGGACTCGTACAATGAGCAGTTCTTC	CASSLGDSYNEQFF
TRBJ2-1	.	TRBV19	.	TGTGCCAGTAGTATGGACTGGAGCTCCTACAATGAGCAGTTCTTC	CASSMDWSSYNEQFF
TRBJ1-1	.	TRBV4-1	.	TGCGCCAGCAGCCAAACCCAGGGGATCCGCACTGAAGCTTTCTTT	CASSQTQGIRTEAFF
TRBJ2-1	few	TRBV3-1/TRBV3-2	TRBD2	TGTGCCAGCAGCCAATTTAGCGGGAGGGGCGACAATGAGCAGTTCTTC	CASSQFSGRGDNEQFF
TRBJ1-1	.	TRBV2	.	TGTGCCAGCAGTGAGGGACTCCAAAACACTGAAGCTTTCTTT	CASSEGLQNTEAFF
TRBJ1-5	.	TRBV24-1	TRBD1	TGTGCCACCAGTGAACGGGACAGGCAGAATCAGCCCCAGCATTTT	CATSERDRQNQPQHF
TRBJ2-5	.	TRBV20-1	TRBD1	TGCAGTGCTAGTGGCATGATGGACAGGGAAGCCCGGCTGAGGGAGACCCAGTACTTC	CSASGMMDREARLRETQYF
TRBJ2-7	.	TRBV5-6	TRBD1	TGTGCCAGCAGCTTTGGACAGGGAAACGAGCAGTACTTC	CASSFGQGNEQYF
TRBJ2-7	.	TRBV27	.	TGTGCCAGCAGTTCCCCCGGGTACTACGAGCAGTACTTC	CASSSPGYYEQYF
TRBJ2-7	.	TRBV28	TRBD2	TGTGCCAGCAGTTCCGGGGCGGGAGGAACCTACGAGCAGTACTTC	CASSSGAGGTYEQYF
TRBJ2-7	.	TRBV6-1	.	TGTGCCAGCAGTGAAGCCCAGGGAATTATAAAAAAACCCGCCTTGGACTACGAGCAGTACTTC	CASSEAQGIIKKPALDYEQYF
TRBJ1-5	once	TRBV19	.	TGTGCCAGTAGAGGACAGATCAATCAGCCCCAGCATTTT	CASRGQINQPQHF
TRBJ1-1	.	TRBV20-1	.	TGCAGTGCTAGTAAGGGAAACAGGGTGAACACTGAAGCTTTCTTT	CSASKGNRVNTEAFF
TRBJ2-3	.	TRBV9	.	TGTGCCAGCAGCGTAGCCGGGGTCCGCCGGGATACGCAGTATTTT	CASSVAGVRRDTQYF
TRBJ2-1	.	TRBV15	.	TGTGCCACCAGCATACGTAGTACGTTGTACAATGAGCAGTTCTTC	CATSIRSTLYNEQFF
TRBJ1-4	.	TRBV11-2	TRBD1	TGTGCCAGCAGCTTGGGGACAGGGAGGGTTGGGGAAAAACTGTTTTTT	CASSLGTGRVGEKLFF
TRBJ2-5	.	TRBV18	TRBD1	TGTGCCAGCTCACCACCGGACAGGGGGAGGGAGACCCAGTACTTC	CASSPPDRGRETQYF
TRBJ1-4	once	TRBV13	.	TGTGCCAGCAGCTTAGAGTACAGTAATGAAAAACTGTTTTTT	CASSLEYSNEKLFF
TRBJ2-7	.	TRBV18	.	TGTGCCAGCTCACCGGGGACTCCAATCTACGAGCAGTACTTC	CASSPGTPIYEQYF
TRBJ1-1	.	TRBV18	.	TGTGCCAGCTCACCATTTACAGTGGGGAACACTGAAGCTTTCTTT	CASSPFTVGNTEAFF
TRBJ2-1	.	TRBV6-2/TRBV6-3	TRBD2	TGTGCCAGCAGTTGGGCTAGCGGGGGTTCCTACAATGAGCAGTTCTTC	CASSWASGGSYNEQFF
TRBJ1-1	.	TRBV29-1	.	TGCAGCGTTAGTCCGGGGATGGCTGAAGCTTTCTTT	CSVSPGMAEAFF
TRBJ1-5	few	TRBV6-5	.	TGTGCCAGCAGTTACGCGGGAGATCAGCCCCAGCATTTT	CASSYAGDQPQHF
TRBJ1-5	.	TRBV6-5	.	TGTGCCACCCAGCGTGGCAATCAGCCCCAGCATTTT	CATQRGNQPQHF
TRBJ2-7	.	TRBV7-9	TRBD1	TGTGCCAGCAGCACCACGGGACAGAGCTCCTACGAGCAGTACTTC	CASSTTGQSSYEQYF
TRBJ2-1	.	TRBV5-1	TRBD2	TGCGCCAGCAGCTTGGGGCTAGCGGCCTTCAATGAGCAGTTCTTC	CASSLGLAAFNEQFF
TRBJ1-5	once	TRBV5-4	TRBD1	TGTGCCAGCAGCTTGACCGGGACAGGGTCATTGAGCAATCAGCCCCAGCATTTT	CASSLTGTGSLSNQPQHF
TRBJ2-3	.	TRBV3-1/TRBV3-2	TRBD1	TGTGCCAGCAGCTCCCGACAGGGGGGGTTCGATACGCAGTATTTT	CASSSRQGGFDTQYF
TRBJ2-3	.	TRBV4-1	.	TGCGCCAGCAGCCAAGAGAGTGGCAGGGCCAGCACAGATACGCAGTATTTT	CASSQESGRASTDTQYF
TRBJ1-6	.	TRBV6-4	.	TGTGCCAGCAGTGATGGGGGGGTTAATTCACCCCTCCACTTT	CASSDGGVNSPLHF
TRBJ2-7	.	TRBV5-5	.	TGTGCCAGCAGCTTAGCCCCTGTGACAAGCTACGAGCAGTACTTC	CASSLAPVTSYEQYF
TRBJ2-7	once	TRBV5-1	TRBD2	TGCGCCAGCAGGTTACAGACCGGGACTAGCAGGTACGAGCAGTACTTC	CASRLQTGTSRYEQYF
TRBJ1-2	.	TRBV29-1	.	TGCAGCGTTGGAGGTCCGTCCTATGGCTACACCTTC	CSVGGPSYGYTF
TRBJ2-7	.	TRBV1	.	TGCACCAGCAGCCAAGATGGGCGAGCGGGAAGCCCAGACGAGCAGTACTTC	CTSSQDGRAGSPDEQYF